This T cell receptor (beta chain) came from a study of T-cell reconstitution after alpha-beta-depleted transplantation in children. The library targeted TCRbeta and was prepared with unique molecular identifiers. A single record per CDR3 protein comes from TCRdb applying MiXCR to the PCR reads. In the table there are about 16,000 distinct CDR3 sequences, roughly 7.1% of which are singletons. V lost 4 bases and J 8 bases, leaving 18 bases between the germline ends. The CDR3 length is 14 residues. Per germline, CDR1 DFQATT and CDR2 SNEGSKA (reference sequence). Turning to this clonotype: Its antigen is unidentified.

General study findings and limits: Diversity and T-cell counts at one year after transplant derived mostly from new T cells. Expanded graft clones, several hundred of them, were reportedly the source of alpha-beta T cells about two months after transplant.

The chain recombines TRBV20-1 with TRBJ2-1, with D possibly TRBD2 on 6 matching bases. Sequencing was performed on PBMCs, mostly from graft donor cells, taken 60 days after TCRalphabeta/CD19-depleted stem cell transplant. The sequence was obtained from a boy under two years old who had a stem cell transplant for Wiskott-Aldrich syndrome, so the T cells may come from the graft donor. CDR3 sequence reads: CSAIPSRRADEQFF. The CDR3 DNA is TGCAGTGCTATCCCCAGCAGGAGGGCCGATGAGCAGTTCTTC.